This T cell receptor (beta chain) was sequenced in a study of T cells after yellow fever vaccination. TCRdb redid the calling of the 5' RACE reads with MiXCR, one entry per CDR3 protein. This sample yields around 200,000 distinct CDR3 sequences, of which more than 9.5% are seen a single time; about 38% belongs to the top ten. This clonotype was seen ten or more times. The sequencing here drew on CD8+ T cells sorted from PBMCs, taken 15 days after the yellow fever booster vaccination. This receptor was obtained from a man between 18 and 35 years old who received the YFV17D yellow fever vaccine.

CDR3 in DNA: TGTGCCAGCAGCTTAGTGGCTAGCGGGGCCACCGGGGAGCTGTTTTTT. Protein: CASSLVASGATGELFF. The rearrangement links TRBV11-1 to TRBJ2-2, with 9 positions matching TRBD2. Germline-derived CDR1 and CDR2 are SGHAT and FQDESV (reference sequence). The CDR3 is 16 residues long. V lost 1 base to trimming and J lost 4 bases; unmatched junction nucleotides: 4.